The T cell receptor beta chain under discussion was sequenced for a study of blood T cell repertoires in COVID-19 (dated by TCRdb to 2018 to 2021). With regard to the full study: Collaborator samples came from the United States, Italy and Spain and covered acute and convalescent phases of COVID-19. The samples were drawn from the first 160 participants of the ongoing ImmuneRACE study and from 950 to 1,500 subjects provided by 6 global collaborators. Subjects who had been exposed to COVID-19, were actively infected with it, or had recovered from it provided the deeply sampled blood TCRbeta repertoires that made up the dataset. The repertoires were released in a freely available public database meant as a resource for research on the immune response to SARS-CoV-2. The material from the prospective study consisted of cDNA or gDNA derived from T cells, B-cell-depleted T cells, or PBMCs. Nearly every sample came with metadata listing a de-identified subject ID, COVID-19 status, age in years and sex. Where available, HLA class I and class II types were obtained from metadata supplied by the sample provider rather than from assay-based typing.

TCRbeta CDR3 regions were amplified from genomic DNA by means of the immunoSEQ Assay, a bias-controlled multiplex PCR. The authors' analysis ran thus. Nucleated cell counts per sample were estimated from amplification of reference gene primers within the assay. To quantify the absolute abundance of each unique TCRbeta CDR3 rearrangement, sequence reads were collapsed and filtered. For each sample, productive Simpson clonality was calculated as the square root of Simpson's diversity index across productive rearrangements. What TCRdb holds here is the immuneACCESS table cut down to in-frame rearrangements. Part of the clones is not present; checked against another copy, under half of the missing clones reflect an unresolved V gene, and the others are unexplained. V and J calls and clone size are those listed in that table; D and trimming were worked out from the DNA. The sample contains about 180,000 clones, less than 85% of them found a single time. The ten biggest clones cover about 10% of the sample.

General conclusions and limits of the study: The quantity of clinical and demographic metadata differed by source and by participant and was supplied without curation.

This clone was found once. Which antigen it targets is not known. Within one base of it there is no much larger clone, and no base qualities were kept. Looking up the germline V gene (reference sequence) yields CDR1 DFQATT and CDR2 SNEGSKA. The V and J ends are trimmed by 3 bases and 3 bases, leaving 9 bases between them. The CDR3 starts with the cysteine, ends with the phenylalanine, and has 13 residues. Just CDR3 DNA is preserved here, 39 bases in frame from base 1. Each collaborating institution followed its own protocols to collect whole blood in K2EDTA tubes. For TCRbeta analysis, collaborators shipped samples as frozen whole blood, isolated PBMCs, or DNA extracted from either of those sample types.

The chain employs TRBV20-1 and TRBJ2-1, and perhaps TRBD1 as D gene, on 5 matching bases. The receptor comes from a woman of 80 years or more with active or convalescent COVID-19. Sequencing was done on a sample of peripheral blood. The DNA sequence reads TGCAGTGCTAGTCCCCAGGGCTACAATGAGCAGTTCTTC. It is translated as CSASPQGYNEQFF.